A single T cell receptor (beta chain) is shown here with its context. Per germline, CDR1 DFQATT and CDR2 SNEGSKA (reference sequence). Trimming pared 6 bases from V and 0 bases from J, leaving 5 bases between. The CDR3 is made up of 11 amino acids. The record originates from a study of molecular identifiers for immune sequencing clone quantification. For bulk TCR libraries, previously described methods and listed TCR primers were used. One entry per CDR3 protein, called by TCRdb with MiXCR from the PCR reads. Counted here are about 630,000 distinct CDR3 sequences, about 25% occurring once; the ten biggest clones make up 0.75% to 0.8%.

The chain links TRBV20-1 to TRBJ1-2; D remains ambiguous. The sample was naive CD8+ T cells from blood, with Jurkat cell RNA spiked in. The subset was: FACS-sorted CD8+CD4-CCR7+CD45RA+ naive T cells. The receptor was isolated from a human donor in good health. Some libraries in this study had Jurkat cell RNA spiked in. The CDR3 region has the DNA TGCAGTGCCCTACCTAACTATGGCTACACCTTC. This gives the protein CSALPNYGYTF.